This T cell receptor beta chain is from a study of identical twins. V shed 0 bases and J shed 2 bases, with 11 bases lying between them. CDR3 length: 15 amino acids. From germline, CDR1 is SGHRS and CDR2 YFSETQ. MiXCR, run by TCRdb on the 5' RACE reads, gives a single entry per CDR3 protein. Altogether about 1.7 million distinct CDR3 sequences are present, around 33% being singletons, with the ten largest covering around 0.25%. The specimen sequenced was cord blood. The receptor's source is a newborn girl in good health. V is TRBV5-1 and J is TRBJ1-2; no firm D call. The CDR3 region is CASSLVAYKNYGYTF. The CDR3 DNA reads TGCGCCAGCAGCTTGGTCGCCTATAAGAACTATGGCTACACCTTC.